These 13 T cell receptor beta chains came from one sample sequenced in a study of cytomegalovirus exposure and HLA in healthy donors. Researchers ran the PCR with 60 Vbeta and 13 Jbeta primers. Assay used: immunoSEQ multiplex PCR; TCRdb lists only in-frame clones, some missing. The sample has over 90,000 clones; over 60% are singletons. The sequencing sample was made of PBMCs. These receptors were obtained from a male donor in good health and CMV-seropositive.

This clone was counted only a few times. The chain has TRBV19 and TRBJ2-3; D is perhaps TRBD1 (5 bases). Deletions cut 4 bases from V and 0 bases from J, with 11 bases between. The CDR3 loop spans 15 amino acids. In germline, CDR1 is LNHDA, CDR2 SQIVND (reference sequence). The CDR3 here is CASSSQGISTDTQYF. CDR3 DNA: TGTGCCAGTAGTAGTCAGGGTATAAGCACAGATACGCAGTATTTT.

The chain combines TRBV6-4 with TRBJ2-3, with D perhaps TRBD2 (7 bases). Germline V CDR1 and CDR2: MRHNA, SNTAGT. The CDR3 has 14 amino acids. Trimming removed 2 bases at V and 6 bases at J, with 12 bases between. Written as DNA, the CDR3 is TGTGCCAGCAGTGACCGTGGGGGGGGCGATACGCAGTATTTT. It specifies CASSDRGGGDTQYF.

This clone was seen only once. The genes are TRBV7-8 and TRBJ2-3; 7 nucleotides align to TRBD2. CDR1 and CDR2 (germline): SGHVS, FQNEAQ. The CDR3 is 16 residues long. Trimming cost V 5 bases and J 0 bases; bases outside gene matches: 8. CDR3 DNA: TGTGCCAGCAGCGCAAGTCTAGCGGTTAGCACAGATACGCAGTATTTT. This sequence encodes CASSASLAVSTDTQYF.

The rearrangement uses TRBV7-9 and TRBJ1-3; D call uncertain. This CDR3 is 16 amino acids long. V shed 11 bases and J shed 0 bases, with 20 bases lying between them. Looked up from germline, CDR1 is SEHNR and CDR2 is FQNEAQ (reference sequence). DNA for the CDR3: TGTGCCCTATCCGGAGCAGGACTAGACTCTGGAAACACCATATATTTT. This translates into CALSGAGLDSGNTIYF.

Remarks on this clone: The sample carries other DNA sequences with the same CDR3. The V gene is TRBV29-1, the J gene TRBJ2-1, with D perhaps TRBD1 (5 bases). The germline V gene encodes CDR1 SQVTM and CDR2 ANQGSEA. This CDR3 contains 11 residues. Trimming took 5 bases from V and 6 from J, leaving 8 bases between them. The CDR3, as DNA: TGCAGCGTTCTTAGGGGCAATGAGCAGTTCTTC. Translation gives CSVLRGNEQFF.

The rearrangement links TRBV27 to TRBJ1-4; D is possibly TRBD1 (6 bases). The CDR3 spans 12 residues. The V end lost 3 bases, the J end lost 12 bases, and 11 bases lay between the germline ends. The germline V gene has CDR1 MNHEY and CDR2 SMNVEV (reference sequence). CDR3 sequence (DNA): TGTGCCAGCAGTTTTTCGGCAGGGGAACTGTTTTTT. Its translation is CASSFSAGELFF. The entire variable domain, with the rest obtained from reference TRBV27 and TRBJ1-4, is as follows: EAQVTQNPRYLITVTGKKLTVTCSQNMNHEYMSWYRQDPGLGLRQIYYSMNVEVTDKGDVPEGYKVSRKEKRNFPLILESPSPNQTSLYFCASSFSAGELFFGSGTQLSVL.

This sequence joins TRBV28 and TRBJ2-4; TRBD1 aligns across 8 bases. This CDR3 has 15 amino acids. Germline CDR1 and CDR2: MDHEN and SYDVKM. Trimming cost V 5 bases and J 7 bases; bases outside gene matches: 10. This CDR3 reads CASSPSRTGRNIQYF. CDR3 sequence (DNA): TGTGCCAGCAGTCCGAGTCGGACAGGGAGGAACATTCAGTACTTC.

This clone was seen just once. The chain links TRBV7-6 to TRBJ2-3, with 7 positions matching TRBD1. The germline gives CDR1 SGHVS, CDR2 FNYEAQ. V gave up 0 bases and J gave up 0 bases; unmatched junction bases: 3. CDR3 length: 16 amino acids. The CDR3 bases are TGTGCCAGCAGCTTAGCAGGGGGCTATAGCACAGATACGCAGTATTTT. It is translated as CASSLAGGYSTDTQYF.

The chain is built from TRBV7-8 and TRBJ2-5; 9 bases match TRBD2. The tail of the sequence fits TRBJ2-7 better, so the J call may be wrong. There are 16 residues in the CDR3. Germline lookup yields CDR1 SGHVS and CDR2 FQNEAQ. CDR3 bases: TGTGCCAGCAGCCTCTCGACTAGCGGTTACTCCTACGAGCAGTACTTC. This codes for CASSLSTSGYSYEQYF.

This CDR3 is CASSPPIGSGSYEQYF. The CDR3 nucleotides are TGTGCCAGCAGCCCTCCCATAGGTAGCGGGTCCTACGAGCAGTACTTC. The chain couples TRBV7-9 to TRBJ2-7; 7 bases line up with TRBD2. This CDR3 has 16 amino acids. Germline V gene lookup returns CDR1 SEHNR and CDR2 FQNEAQ (reference sequence). Losses at the gene ends were 5 bases for V and 1 base for J; bases not matched to a gene: 11.

The rearrangement joins TRBV6-1 to TRBJ2-6; TRBD2 is a possible D gene (6 bases). The ends were cut back, 6 bases at V and 0 bases at J, with 9 bases in the middle. There are 15 residues in the CDR3. Germline V gives CDR1 MNHNS, CDR2 SASEGT. In DNA, the CDR3 is TGTGCCAGCAGGGGACTCTACTCTGGGGCCAACGTCCTGACTTTC. This codes for CASRGLYSGANVLTF.

On this clone itself: Its ends do not fully match the called genes, so a read error is possible. The chain employs TRBV30 and TRBJ2-4, with 7 bases that match TRBD2. Germline-derived CDR1 and CDR2 are GTSNPN and SVGIG (reference sequence). This CDR3 region has 13 residues. The CDR3 region is CAWSVMGGNSQYF. For the CDR3, the DNA is TGTGCCTGGAGTGTTATGGGGGGGAACAGTCAGTACTTC.

This clone was found a few times. The rearrangement links TRBV7-6 to TRBJ2-5, with 8 bases matching TRBD2. The V gene end was trimmed by 5 bases and the J gene end by 6 bases; junction bases not matched to a gene: 11. The CDR3 runs to 15 residues. Germline loops: CDR1 SGHVS, CDR2 FNYEAQ. The CDR3 coding sequence is TGTGCCAGCAGCGCACAACGGGGGGGTGGACAGACCCAGTACTTC. Translated: CASSAQRGGGQTQYF.